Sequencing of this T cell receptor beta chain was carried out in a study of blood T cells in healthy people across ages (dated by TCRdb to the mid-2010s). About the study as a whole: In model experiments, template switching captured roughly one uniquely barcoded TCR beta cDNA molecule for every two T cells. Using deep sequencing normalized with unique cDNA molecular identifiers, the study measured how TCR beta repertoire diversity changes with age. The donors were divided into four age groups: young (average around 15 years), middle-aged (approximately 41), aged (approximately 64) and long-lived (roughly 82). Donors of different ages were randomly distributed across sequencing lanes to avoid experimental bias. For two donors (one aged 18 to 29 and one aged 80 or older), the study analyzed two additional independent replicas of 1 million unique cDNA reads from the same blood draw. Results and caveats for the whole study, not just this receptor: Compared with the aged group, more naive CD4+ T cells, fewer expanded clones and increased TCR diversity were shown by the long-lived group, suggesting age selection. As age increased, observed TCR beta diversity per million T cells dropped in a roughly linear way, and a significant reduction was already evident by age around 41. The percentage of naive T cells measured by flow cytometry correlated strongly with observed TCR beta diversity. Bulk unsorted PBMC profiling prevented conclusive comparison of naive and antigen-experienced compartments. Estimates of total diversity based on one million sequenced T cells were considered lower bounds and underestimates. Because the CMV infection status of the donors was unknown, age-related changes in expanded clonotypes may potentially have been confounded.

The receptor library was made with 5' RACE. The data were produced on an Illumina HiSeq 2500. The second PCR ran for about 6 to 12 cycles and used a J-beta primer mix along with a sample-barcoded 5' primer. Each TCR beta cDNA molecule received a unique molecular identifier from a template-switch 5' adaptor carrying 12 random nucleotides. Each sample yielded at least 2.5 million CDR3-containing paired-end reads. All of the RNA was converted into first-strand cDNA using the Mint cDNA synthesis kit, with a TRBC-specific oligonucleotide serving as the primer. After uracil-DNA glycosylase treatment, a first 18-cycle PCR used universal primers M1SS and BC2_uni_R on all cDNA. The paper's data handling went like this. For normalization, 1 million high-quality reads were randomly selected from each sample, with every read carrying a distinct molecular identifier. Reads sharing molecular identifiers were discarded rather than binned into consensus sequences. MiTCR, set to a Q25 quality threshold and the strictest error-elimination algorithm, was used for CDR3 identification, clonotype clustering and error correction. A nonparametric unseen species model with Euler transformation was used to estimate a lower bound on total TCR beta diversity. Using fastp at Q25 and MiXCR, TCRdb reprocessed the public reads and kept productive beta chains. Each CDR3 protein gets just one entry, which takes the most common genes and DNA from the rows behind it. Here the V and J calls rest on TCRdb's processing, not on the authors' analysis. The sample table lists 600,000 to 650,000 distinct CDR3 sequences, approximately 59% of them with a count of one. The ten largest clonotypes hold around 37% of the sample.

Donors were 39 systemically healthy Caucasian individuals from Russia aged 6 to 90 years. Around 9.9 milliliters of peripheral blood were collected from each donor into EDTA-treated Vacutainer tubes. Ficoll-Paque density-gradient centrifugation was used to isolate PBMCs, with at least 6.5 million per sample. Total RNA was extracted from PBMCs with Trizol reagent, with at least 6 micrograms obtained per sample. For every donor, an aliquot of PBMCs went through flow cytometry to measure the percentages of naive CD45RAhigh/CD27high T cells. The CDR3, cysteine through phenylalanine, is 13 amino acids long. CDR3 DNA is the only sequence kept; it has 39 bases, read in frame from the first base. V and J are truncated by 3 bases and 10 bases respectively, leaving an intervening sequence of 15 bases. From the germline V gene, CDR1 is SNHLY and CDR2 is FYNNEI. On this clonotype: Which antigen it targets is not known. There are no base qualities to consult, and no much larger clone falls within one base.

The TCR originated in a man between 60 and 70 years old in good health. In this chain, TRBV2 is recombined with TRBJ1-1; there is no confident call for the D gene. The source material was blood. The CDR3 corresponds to CASSDYPEGVAFF. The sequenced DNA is TGTGCCAGCAGTGATTACCCCGAGGGCGTAGCTTTCTTT.